The 19 T cell receptor beta chains listed next were all sequenced from one sample in a study of T cells in Graves' hyperthyroidism and ophthalmopathy. Authors of the study amplified TCR beta CDR3 regions from RNA transcripts. Primed by the HTBI set, a first-round RT-PCR was run on the TCR CDR3. MiXCR, applied by TCRdb to the multiplex PCR reads, yields one record per CDR3 protein. Of almost 500,000 distinct CDR3 sequences in the sample, 20% to 25% were seen once. The sample consisted of blood. These receptors were collected from a woman in her seventies with Graves' ophthalmopathy.

In its sample, this clonotype was seen many times. This chain links TRBV30 with TRBJ1-1; D possibly corresponds to TRBD1 (6 bases). The CDR3 consists of 11 residues. Germline V gene sequence: CDR1 GTSNPN, CDR2 SVGIG (reference sequence). Deletions cut 1 base from V and 9 bases from J, with 9 bases between. CDR3 sequence: CAWSAGTQAFF. The CDR3 nucleotides read TGTGCCTGGAGTGCCGGGACACAAGCTTTCTTT.

J is TRBJ1-1 and V is TRBV27, with unresolved D. From germline, CDR1 is MNHEY and CDR2 SMNVEV (reference sequence). The CDR3 is 15 residues long. The V end lost 1 base, the J end lost 0 bases, and 9 bases lay between the germline ends. As DNA, the CDR3 is TGTGCCAGCAGTTTATTATCTAGGATGAACACTGAAGCTTTCTTT. The encoded protein is CASSLLSRMNTEAFF.

V gene TRBV9 combines with J gene TRBJ2-5; 8 positions agree with TRBD2. The length of the CDR3 is 14 residues. Germline CDR1 and CDR2: SGDLS and YYNGEE. With V trimmed by 1 base and J by 4 bases, 3 bases remained unmatched. The CDR3 reads CASSVFGRGETQYF. The DNA for the CDR3 is TGTGCCAGCAGCGTATTCGGGAGGGGAGAGACCCAGTACTTC.

The J gene is TRBJ1-2, the V gene TRBV30; weak D call: TRBD1 (5 bases). From germline, CDR1 is GTSNPN and CDR2 SVGIG (reference sequence). V lost 3 bases and J 6 bases, leaving 17 bases between the germline ends. This CDR3 is 14 amino acids long. The CDR3, as DNA: TGTGCCTGGAGCCACACCTTGTCAGGGCATGGCTACACCTTC. The encoded protein is CAWSHTLSGHGYTF. Based on the CDR3 plus reference TRBV30 and TRBJ1-2, the full variable domain is SQTIHQWPATLVQPVGSPLSLECTVEGTSNPNLYWYRQAAGRGLQLLFYSVGIGQISSEVPQNLSASRPQDRQFILSSKKLLLSDSGFYLCAWSHTLSGHGYTFGSGTRLTVV.

This clonotype was detected only a few times. J is TRBJ1-2 and V is TRBV28; the D gene is possibly TRBD1 (5 bases). V lost 3 bases to trimming and J lost 7 bases, with 21 bases between them. The CDR3 is made up of 16 amino acids. Germline values: CDR1 MDHEN, CDR2 SYDVKM. The CDR3 here is CASSLGGDGYLSGYTF. In DNA, the CDR3 is TGTGCCAGCAGTTTGGGAGGGGATGGTTATTTGAGTGGCTACACCTTC.

This clonotype was detected only a few times. J is TRBJ2-3 and V is TRBV20-1; TRBD2 is a possible D gene (6 bases). The CDR3 loop spans 14 amino acids. With 6 bases removed from V and 2 bases from J, the gap between germline ends came to 15 bases. Germline V gene lookup returns CDR1 DFQATT and CDR2 SNEGSKA (reference sequence). The CDR3, as DNA: TGCAGTGCGGGGAGGAAAGGGGCCACAGATACGCAGTATTTT. Its translation is CSAGRKGATDTQYF.

This chain uses TRBV24-1 with TRBJ1-2; 7 positions match TRBD1. This CDR3 has 14 amino acids. Germline assignment: CDR1 KGHDR and CDR2 SFDVKD. V trimming: 0 bases; J trimming: 8 bases; junction bases outside the gene matches: 5. The CDR3 is CATSDLHTGVGYTF. The CDR3 bases are TGTGCCACCAGTGATTTGCATACAGGGGTAGGCTACACCTTC.

This clonotype turned up a few times. The CDR3 DNA reads TGTGCCAGCAGTTCGGACGGTACTCGTTCCCTCCACTTT. Its protein is CASSSDGTRSLHF. The rearrangement uses TRBV27 and TRBJ1-6; D remains ambiguous. This CDR3 comprises 13 residues. Trimming shortened V by 4 bases and J by 14 bases, and 15 bases separated the two germline ends. Germline assignment: CDR1 MNHEY and CDR2 SMNVEV (reference sequence).

This clonotype has just a few counts. The rearrangement joins TRBV5-1 to TRBJ2-5; D not resolved. Deletions cut 1 base from V and 2 bases from J, with 9 bases between. In germline, CDR1 is SGHRS, CDR2 YFSETQ. The CDR3 has 14 amino acids. The CDR3 DNA reads as TGCGCCAGCAGCTTGAAGGCAGCTCAAGAGACCCAGTACTTC. This codes for CASSLKAAQETQYF.

As regards this clonotype: Possible read error: a much larger clone is one base away. V gene TRBV2 combines with J gene TRBJ1-4; D gene uncertain. Per the germline V gene, CDR1 is SNHLY and CDR2 is FYNNEI. Trimming pared 2 bases from V and 0 bases from J, leaving 7 bases between. This CDR3 is built from 15 residues. The CDR3 here is CASSERAATNEKLFF. The CDR3 bases are TGTGCCAGCAGTGAAAGGGCAGCAACTAATGAAAAACTGTTTTTT.

This clonotype was recorded at least ten times. The V and J genes are TRBV7-2 and TRBJ2-1; 8 bases align to TRBD1. The germline CDR1 and CDR2 sequences are SGHTA and FQGNSA. This CDR3 has 15 amino acids. The V gene end was trimmed by 7 bases and the J gene end by 9 bases; junction bases not matched to a gene: 14. CDR3 nucleotides: TGTGCCAGCACTCGTAACGGGCAGGGGGCGGCTGAGCAGTTCTTC. Amino acids: CASTRNGQGAAEQFF.

CDR3 amino acids: CASTPSDRPVNTEAFF. The CDR3 coding sequence is TGCGCCAGCACTCCCTCGGACAGGCCGGTGAACACTGAAGCTTTCTTT. V usage is TRBV10-2 and J usage is TRBJ1-1; 7 bases map to TRBD1. Germline CDR1 is WSHSY and CDR2 is SAAADI. The trim removed 7 bases at V and 0 bases at J, leaving 11 bases unmatched. The CDR3 consists of 16 residues.

This clonotype has just a few counts. The chain joins TRBV27 to TRBJ2-5, with D possibly being TRBD2 (6 bases). V lost 1 base and J lost 5, with 14 bases in between. This CDR3 contains 15 residues. CDR1 and CDR2 from the germline V gene are MNHEY and SMNVEV (reference sequence). DNA for the CDR3: TGTGCCAGCAGTTTATGGTCTGGGGGGAGGGAGACCCAGTACTTC. As protein: CASSLWSGGRETQYF.

V and J are TRBV11-3 and TRBJ1-5, with D possibly TRBD1 on 6 matching bases. V lost 1 base and J 7 bases, leaving 17 bases between the germline ends. CDR3 size: 16 residues. Germline CDR1 reads SGHNT; CDR2 reads YENEEA. DNA of the CDR3: TGTGCCAGCAGCTTAGGGGGAGGGGGGCTTACGCAGCCCCAGCATTTT. It codes for CASSLGGGGLTQPQHF.

This clonotype was picked up a small number of times. V usage is TRBV9 and J usage is TRBJ2-3; 12 positions agree with TRBD1. This CDR3 is 15 amino acids long. Looked up from germline, CDR1 is SGDLS and CDR2 is YYNGEE. After removal of 4 bases from V and 6 bases from J, the junction contained 6 bases not matched to a gene. CDR3 loop: CASSTGTGGSDTQYF. The CDR3 DNA is TGTGCCAGCAGCACCGGGACAGGGGGCTCGGATACGCAGTATTTT. Full variable domain (outside the CDR3, taken from reference TRBV9 and TRBJ2-3): DSGVTQTPKHLITATGQRVTLRCSPRSGDLSVYWYQQSLDQGLQFLIQYYNGEERAKGNILERFSAQQFPDLHSELNLSSLELGDSALYFCASSTGTGGSDTQYFGPGTRLTVL.

V gene TRBV6-2 or TRBV6-3 combines with J gene TRBJ2-3; D call uncertain. CDR1 and CDR2 (germline): MNHEY, SVGEGT. Trimming pared 9 bases from V and 6 bases from J, leaving 16 bases between. The CDR3 runs to 13 residues. The CDR3 loop is CARLSGFRDTQYF. CDR3 nucleotides: TGTGCCAGGTTGTCGGGTTTTAGGGATACGCAGTATTTT.

This chain connects TRBV13 to TRBJ2-7; 8 bases match TRBD1. CDR1 PRHDT and CDR2 FYEKMQ come from the germline V gene (reference sequence). CDR3 length: 12 residues. V lost 5 bases to trimming and J lost 5 bases; unmatched junction nucleotides: 2. This CDR3 is CASSRDRHEQYF. In DNA form, the CDR3 reads TGTGCCAGCAGCCGGGACAGGCACGAGCAGTACTTC.

This clonotype was detected only a few times. This chain links TRBV6-5 with TRBJ2-3; 9 positions match TRBD2. CDR1 is MNHEY and CDR2 is SVGAGI in the germline V gene. This CDR3 is 15 amino acids long. Germline trimming cut 0 bases from V and 8 bases from J; bases unmatched to any gene: 6. The chain's CDR3 is CASSYSAGGQGTQYF. CDR3 bases: TGTGCCAGCAGTTACTCGGCGGGAGGGCAGGGTACGCAGTATTTT.

The rearrangement joins TRBV6-2 or TRBV6-3 to TRBJ1-2, with TRBD1 matching over 9 bases. The CDR3 has 15 amino acids. Trimming cost V 2 bases and J 7 bases; bases outside gene matches: 8. CDR1 is MNHEY, CDR2 SVGEGT, per germline. CDR3: CASSYPTGTGSGYTF. The CDR3 coding sequence is TGTGCCAGCAGTTACCCGACCGGGACAGGGAGTGGCTACACCTTC.